This T cell receptor beta chain was profiled in a study of T-cell memory formation after mild COVID-19. With respect to this clonotype: Its target is unknown.

CDR1 is LGHNA and CDR2 is YNFKEQ in the germline V gene. There are 13 residues in the CDR3. V was cut by 4 bases and J by 8 bases, with 12 bases left in between. Study-level results: The study detected some responding clones in pre-infection memory, suggesting cross-reactive memory joined.

Via MiXCR, TCRdb re-called the 5' RACE reads, giving one row per CDR3 protein. The repertoire holds about 140,000 distinct CDR3 sequences, with 11% to 15% as singletons. Sequencing input: PBMCs or a T cell subset sorted from them (not recorded which). The V gene is TRBV4-2, the J gene TRBJ2-1; unclear D gene. This clonotype originated in an adult woman who had mild COVID-19 (a few samples of this study predate the infection). Cell type and time point are not known. The DNA for the CDR3 is TGTGCCAGCAGCCTAGACACTCCGGATGAGCAGTTCTTC. As protein: CASSLDTPDEQFF.